This T cell receptor beta chain was sequenced for a study of T cells in Graves' hyperthyroidism and ophthalmopathy. General study findings and limits: Blood also contained most expanded thyroid clonotypes above 0.001. In validation, the model predicted ophthalmopathy. These predictions came a median about 6.5 months before onset.

Regarding this clonotype: Antigen: not known.

Germline values: CDR1 LNHDA, CDR2 SQIVND (reference sequence). The length of the CDR3 is 12 residues. V was clipped by 6 bases and J by 9 bases, with 14 bases between them. RNA transcripts gave rise to amplified TCR beta CDR3 regions. RT-PCR in the first round (using the HTBI primer set) targeted the TCR CDR3. TCRdb analysed the multiplex PCR reads with MiXCR anew, one entry per CDR3 protein. The data contain roughly 500,000 distinct CDR3 sequences, 46% of them singletons. Lactation, pregnancy, other autoimmune disease or uncontrolled infection led to exclusion of patients. Diagnosis relied on clinical symptoms, serum thyroxine and TRAb, thyroid ultrasound and orbital computed tomography.

V is TRBV19 and J is TRBJ2-5, with D unclear. The material sequenced was peripheral blood or thyroid tissue (not recorded which). The sequence came from an adult woman with Graves' disease, either hyperthyroidism or ophthalmopathy (not recorded which). CDR3 bases: TGTGCCAGTAGCCTAAATAATCAGCCCCAGTACTTC. Amino acids: CASSLNNQPQYF.